This T cell receptor beta chain was captured in a study of response to subunit inactivated influenza vaccine (dated by TCRdb to the late 2010s). A note on the overall study: Deep quantitative profiling of the T cell receptor repertoire was used in the study to follow responses to a trivalent subunit inactivated influenza vaccine. Study-level results and caveats: According to the authors, only a limited number of new T cells may be recruited by each seasonal influenza vaccination.

The germline V gene supplies CDR1 KGHDR and CDR2 SFDVKD. The junction carries 12 bases between V and J, which are trimmed by 3 bases and 2 bases respectively. From the cysteine up to the phenylalanine, the CDR3 has a length of 15 residues. The kept DNA is CDR3 alone, 45 bases in frame from the first base. To prepare the library, RT-PCR was applied. Sequencing used an Illumina HiSeq 2500. TCRdb cleaned the public reads at Q25 with fastp, built clones with MiXCR and kept in-frame beta chains. Each CDR3 protein appears once, grouped with its most common genes and DNA. The sample yields some 540,000 distinct CDR3 sequences; roughly a quarter were counted once. Approximately 3% of the sample is held by the ten biggest clonotypes. In its sample, this clonotype was seen a few times. The target of this receptor is not known. No base qualities exist here, and no much larger clone lies one base off it. These data were also reused for a study on T cells expressing NK-cell markers. The second investigation adds: TCR beta cDNA libraries were prepared using 5'RACE template switching, which introduced a universal primer site and unique molecular identifiers. TCR beta-chain repertoires were profiled in sorted CD3+CD56+NKG2C+, CD3+CD56+NKG2C- and CD3+CD56-NKG2C+ T-cell subsets from about 8 donors. Seven of the eight sequenced donors were HCMV-seropositive and one was HCMV-seronegative. In several experiments an anti-gammadeltaTCR antibody was added to restrict sorting to alphabetaTCR-expressing T cells. In six donors, the dominant CD3+CD56+NKG2C+ clonotypes ranked among the top 10 CD8+ clonotypes, making up roughly 1.0-7.0% of CD8+ T cells. Those dominant clonotypes were again the most abundant among CD3+CD56-NKG2C+ cells in a few donors, at roughly 25-65%. Whether the expanded NKG2C-expressing T cell clones were specific for HCMV antigens remained unclear. Randomly selected healthy volunteers, three men and five women, were used as the eight sequenced donors. A commercial ELISA kit detecting HCMV-specific IgG in serum was used to determine HCMV serostatus. Ficoll density gradient centrifugation was used to isolate peripheral blood mononuclear cells from blood. CD4+ and CD8+ T cells were isolated from PBMC by magnetic immunoseparation with Miltenyi isolation kits. cDNA synthesis was primed from the TCR beta constant segment, followed by two successive PCR amplification steps. Sequencing of the libraries produced 2 x 150 bp reads on Illumina HiSeq 2000/2500, MiSeq or NextSeq. MIGEC handled demultiplexing of the reads and grouping by UMI, while MiTCR was used to assemble and quantify clonotypes. To remove erroneous sequences, TCR cDNA sequences were retained only when supported by two or more reads. The tcR package was used for downstream repertoire analysis, with clonotypes matched between fractions based on CDR3 nucleotide sequence plus V segment. VDJmatch was used to annotate antigen specificity against VDJdb, with one amino acid substitution in CDR3 allowed.

The input for sequencing was CD4+ T cells sorted from PBMCs, taken less than 13 days after vaccination. The sequence joins TRBV24-1 to TRBJ2-5; the D region possibly corresponds to TRBD1 (5 bases align). The source of this sequence is a man aged 45-65 years who received an inactivated influenza vaccine. Donor details come from another sample of the same person, matched by shared clones. In nucleotides, the sequence is TGTGCCACCAGTGATCTAAGGACAAGTCAAGAGACCCAGTACTTC. The translation is CATSDLRTSQETQYF.